The following is a TCR beta chain sequence with its context. The CDR3 loop spans 13 amino acids. V was pared by 5 bases and J by 2 bases, with 10 bases between. Germline lookup yields CDR1 SEHNR and CDR2 FQNEAQ (reference sequence). The sample comes from a study of blood T cells in healthy people across ages. Next came a second PCR, run for about 6 to 12 cycles, which used a sample-barcoded 5' primer along with a J-beta primer mix. TCRdb re-analysed the 5' RACE reads in MiXCR, keeping a single row per CDR3 protein. Among 700,000 to 900,000 distinct CDR3 sequences listed, roughly 25% were seen once. The same sample was also used in a study of T cells of mothers and their children.

The sequenced sample consisted of blood. The chain couples TRBV7-9 to TRBJ2-7, with no clear D. This TCR derives from a boy between 10 and 17 years old in good health. CDR3 DNA: TGTGCCAGCAGCCGGACCGACGCCTACGAGCAGTACTTC. Translating it yields CASSRTDAYEQYF.